The T cell receptor beta chain under discussion was sequenced for a study of cytomegalovirus exposure and HLA in healthy donors. V gave up 6 bases and J gave up 8 bases; unmatched junction bases: 15. The CDR3 loop spans 15 amino acids. Germline V gene lookup returns CDR1 MDHEN and CDR2 SYDVKM. Details on this clone: Its target is unknown.

Study-wide findings and caveats: Three chains tied to CMV proved CMV antigen-specific in vitro.

The PCR ran on 60 Vbeta and 13 Jbeta primers. Only in-frame clones appear in the TCRdb table, and some are missing; sequencing was by immunoSEQ multiplex PCR. The data contain roughly 90,000 clones, around 84% of them singletons. J is TRBJ1-2 and V is TRBV28, with 7 bases aligning to TRBD1. This receptor was taken from a woman aged 40 to 50 in good health and CMV-seropositive. The source material was PBMCs. The CDR3 here is CASSTGRQGLRGYTF. The CDR3 nucleotides read TGTGCCAGCAGCACCGGGCGACAGGGATTAAGGGGCTACACCTTC.